This section outlines one T cell receptor beta chain sequence together with its context. Its target antigen remains unknown. No quality values exist for individual bases; no much larger clone is one base distant. The CDR3, cysteine through phenylalanine, is 15 amino acids long. Solely the CDR3 DNA is kept, with 45 bases framed from the first base. Relative to germline, V is missing 0 bases and J is missing 9 bases, with 10 bases of the junction outside any gene match. CDR1 and CDR2 are drawn from the germline V gene: SGHRS, YFSETQ. ICON enrollment began in 2016, and the last patient was enrolled in the second half of 2018. In a subcohort of about 76 patients, fresh tumor and matched uninvolved tissue were collected for in-depth immune analyses, with TCR sequencing among those analyses. DNA for TCR sequencing was isolated from bulk tissue, and no cell sorting was done. The T-cell fraction in tumor and uninvolved lung tissue was obtained from TCR sequencing using the immunoSEQ assay. The original pipeline was this. To analyze survival, patients were divided into a high T-cell fraction group (upper tertile) and a low T-cell fraction group (lower two tertiles), and the two groups were compared using a log-rank test. Paired tumor versus uninvolved lung differences in T-cell fraction were tested with a signed-rank test. In TCRdb, the immuneACCESS table is reduced to in-frame sequences with V and J assigned. These tables do not hold every clone; where another copy was compared, an unresolved V gene accounts for under half, and the others remain unexplained. V and J calls and clone size are given by that table; D and trimming were obtained from the DNA. For this sample the table gives around 9,000 clones, of which 70% to 80% were detected only once. Approximately 17% of the sample is in the top ten clones.

This specimen comes from a study of tumor-infiltrating lymphocytes in localized non-small cell lung cancer (dated by TCRdb to the early 2020s). At the level of the whole study: Several histologies were represented in the cohort, which also included both smokers and never-smokers as well as patients whose samples were collected after neoadjuvant chemotherapy. Each patient provided resected tumor tissue plus uninvolved lung tissue from the same patient, with the uninvolved lung tissue described as non-adjacent to the tumor. Flow cytometry, multiplex immunofluorescence, RNA-seq, exome sequencing and proteomics were applied to the same patients as TCR sequencing, which was one of several integrated assays. In total, the ICON cohort consisted of approximately 140 surgical patients with localized non-small cell lung cancer who had their tumors resected. A total of 45 to 60 patients were part of the paired comparison of immunoSEQ T-cell fraction between tumor and uninvolved lung.

Results and caveats for the whole study, not just this receptor: Because different pieces of the same tissue were used for different assays, technical variation could not be separated from intratumor heterogeneity. TCR-derived T-cell fraction did not differ between the flow cytometry-defined immunotypes IM1 (good prognosis) and IM2 (poor prognosis). Because assay coverage varied across patients depending on available tissue quantity, TCR sequencing was performed for only a subset of the cohort. Higher T cell infiltration in tumors than in uninvolved lung tissue was supported by TCRbeta sequencing, consistent with immunofluorescence CD3 counts.

This sequence was found in a human donor with non-small cell lung cancer. The chain was built from TRBV5-1 and TRBJ2-7; 9 middle bases align to TRBD1. Source material: uninvolved lung tissue not adjacent to the tumor. The nucleotides are TGCGCCAGCAGCTTGGGCGGGGGACAGGGTGTCGGGCAGTACTTC. Translated, this gives CASSLGGGQGVGQYF.